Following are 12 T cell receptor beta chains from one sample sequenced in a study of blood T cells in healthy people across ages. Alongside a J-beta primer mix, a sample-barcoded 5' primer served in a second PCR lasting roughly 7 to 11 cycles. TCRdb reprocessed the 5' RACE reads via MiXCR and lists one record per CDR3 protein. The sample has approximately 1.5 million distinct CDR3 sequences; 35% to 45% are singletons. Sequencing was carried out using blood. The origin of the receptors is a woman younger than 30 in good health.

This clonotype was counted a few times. The CDR3 is CSGTTGGNTEAFF. Written as DNA, the CDR3 is TGCAGCGGCACCACAGGGGGAAACACTGAAGCTTTCTTT. The chain is built from TRBV29-1 and TRBJ1-1, with 8 positions matching TRBD1. The CDR3 is made up of 13 amino acids. V trimming: 7 bases; J trimming: 2 bases; junction bases outside the gene matches: 6. Germline loops: CDR1 SQVTM, CDR2 ANQGSEA.

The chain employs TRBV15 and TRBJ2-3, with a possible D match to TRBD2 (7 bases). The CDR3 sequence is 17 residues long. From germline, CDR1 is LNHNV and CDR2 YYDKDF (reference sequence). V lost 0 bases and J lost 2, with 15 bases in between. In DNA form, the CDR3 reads TGTGCCACCAGCAGAGAATCGGGGGGACATCTCACAGATACGCAGTATTTT. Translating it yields CATSRESGGHLTDTQYF.

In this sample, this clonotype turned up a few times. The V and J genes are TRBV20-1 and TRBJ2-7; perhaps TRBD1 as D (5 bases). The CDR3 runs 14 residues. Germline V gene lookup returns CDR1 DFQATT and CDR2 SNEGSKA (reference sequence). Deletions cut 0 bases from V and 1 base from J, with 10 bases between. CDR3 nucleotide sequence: TGCAGTGCTAGAGATCCCAGGGCTTCCTACGAGCAGTACTTC. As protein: CSARDPRASYEQYF.

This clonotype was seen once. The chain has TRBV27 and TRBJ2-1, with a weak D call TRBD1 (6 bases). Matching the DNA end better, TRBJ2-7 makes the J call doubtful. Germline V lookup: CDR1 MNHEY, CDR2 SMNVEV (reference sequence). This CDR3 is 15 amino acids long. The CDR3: CASSSRQVSYNEQYF. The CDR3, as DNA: TGTGCCAGCAGTTCAAGACAGGTTTCCTACAATGAGCAGTACTTC.

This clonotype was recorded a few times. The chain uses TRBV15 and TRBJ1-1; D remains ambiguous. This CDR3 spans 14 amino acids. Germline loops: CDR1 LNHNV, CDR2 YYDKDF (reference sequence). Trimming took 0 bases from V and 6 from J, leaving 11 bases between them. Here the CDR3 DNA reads TGTGCCACCAGCAGAGAACGGTTGGCGGCTGAAGCTTTCTTT. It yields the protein CATSRERLAAEAFF.

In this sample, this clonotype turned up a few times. CDR3 amino acids: CSASYRRVDEQYF. CDR3 coding DNA: TGCAGTGCTAGTTACCGAAGGGTTGACGAGCAGTACTTC. The chain recombines TRBV20-1 with TRBJ2-7, with no clear D. V lost 3 bases, J lost 5 bases, and 14 bases lay in between. Germline V gene lookup returns CDR1 DFQATT and CDR2 SNEGSKA (reference sequence). The CDR3 contains 13 residues.

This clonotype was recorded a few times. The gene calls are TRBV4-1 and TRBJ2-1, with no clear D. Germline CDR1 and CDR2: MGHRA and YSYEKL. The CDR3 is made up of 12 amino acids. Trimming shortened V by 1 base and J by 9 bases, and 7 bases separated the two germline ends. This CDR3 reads CASSQGPGEQFF. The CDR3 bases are TGCGCCAGCAGCCAAGGGCCCGGTGAGCAGTTCTTC.

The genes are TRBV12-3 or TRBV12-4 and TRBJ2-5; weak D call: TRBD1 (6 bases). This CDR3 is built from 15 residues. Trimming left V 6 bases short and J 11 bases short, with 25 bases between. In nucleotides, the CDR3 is TGTGCCAGCAGCCGCACAGGGCCCGAATACAATGAGCAGTACTTC. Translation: CASSRTGPEYNEQYF.

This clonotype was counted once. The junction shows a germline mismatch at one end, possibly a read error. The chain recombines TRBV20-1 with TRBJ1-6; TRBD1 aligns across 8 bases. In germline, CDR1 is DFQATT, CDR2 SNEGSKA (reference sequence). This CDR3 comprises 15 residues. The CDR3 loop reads CSAREGGTGGSPLRF. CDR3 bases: TGCAGTGCTAGAGAGGGGGGGACAGGCGGATCACCCCTCCGCTTT.

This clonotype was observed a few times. The CDR3 spells CSAEGQSEKLFF. CDR3 in DNA: TGCAGTGCCGAGGGACAGTCTGAAAAACTGTTTTTT. V is TRBV20-1 and J is TRBJ1-4; TRBD1 matches 7 bases. Germline loops: CDR1 DFQATT, CDR2 SNEGSKA (reference sequence). This CDR3 is built from 12 residues. The trim removed 6 bases at V and 7 bases at J, leaving 5 bases unmatched.

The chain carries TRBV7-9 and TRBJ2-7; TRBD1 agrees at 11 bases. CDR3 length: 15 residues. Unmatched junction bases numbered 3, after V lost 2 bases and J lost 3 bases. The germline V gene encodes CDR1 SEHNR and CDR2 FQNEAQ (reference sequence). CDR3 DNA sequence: TGTGCCAGCAGCTTAATGGGGACAGGGGGCTACGAGCAGTACTTC. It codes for CASSLMGTGGYEQYF.

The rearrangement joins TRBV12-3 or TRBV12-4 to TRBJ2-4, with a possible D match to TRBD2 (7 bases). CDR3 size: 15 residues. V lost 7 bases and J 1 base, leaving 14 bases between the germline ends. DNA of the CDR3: TGTGCCAGCATTACAGGGAGGGTTGCCAAAAACATTCAGTACTTC. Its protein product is CASITGRVAKNIQYF.